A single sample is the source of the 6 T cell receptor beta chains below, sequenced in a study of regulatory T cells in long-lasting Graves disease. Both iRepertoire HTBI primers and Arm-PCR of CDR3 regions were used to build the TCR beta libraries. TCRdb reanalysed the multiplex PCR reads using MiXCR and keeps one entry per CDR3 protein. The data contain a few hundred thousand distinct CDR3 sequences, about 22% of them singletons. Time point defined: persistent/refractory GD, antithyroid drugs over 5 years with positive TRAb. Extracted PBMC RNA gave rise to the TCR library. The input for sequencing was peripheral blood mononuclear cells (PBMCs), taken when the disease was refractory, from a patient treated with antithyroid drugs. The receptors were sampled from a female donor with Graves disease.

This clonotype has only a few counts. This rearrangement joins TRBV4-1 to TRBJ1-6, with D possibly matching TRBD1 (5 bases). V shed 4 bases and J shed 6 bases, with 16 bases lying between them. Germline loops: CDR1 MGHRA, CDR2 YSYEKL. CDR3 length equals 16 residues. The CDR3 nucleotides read TGCGCCAGCAGCCCCCTTCGAGGGGCCTTTAATTCACCCCTCCACTTT. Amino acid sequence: CASSPLRGAFNSPLHF.

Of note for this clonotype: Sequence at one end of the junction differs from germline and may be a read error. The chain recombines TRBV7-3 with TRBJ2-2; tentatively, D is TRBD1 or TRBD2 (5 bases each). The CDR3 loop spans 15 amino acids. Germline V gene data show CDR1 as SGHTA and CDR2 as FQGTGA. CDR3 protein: CTSSLGTANTGELFF. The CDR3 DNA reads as TGTACCAGCAGCTTAGGGACGGCCAACACCGGGGAGCTGTTTTTT.

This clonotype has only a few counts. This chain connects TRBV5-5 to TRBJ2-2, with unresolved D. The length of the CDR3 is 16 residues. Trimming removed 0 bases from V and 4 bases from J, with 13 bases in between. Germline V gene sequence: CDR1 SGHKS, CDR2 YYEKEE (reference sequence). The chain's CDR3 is CASSLAPRVRTGELFF. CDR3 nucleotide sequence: TGTGCCAGCAGCTTGGCCCCTAGAGTTCGCACCGGGGAGCTGTTTTTT.

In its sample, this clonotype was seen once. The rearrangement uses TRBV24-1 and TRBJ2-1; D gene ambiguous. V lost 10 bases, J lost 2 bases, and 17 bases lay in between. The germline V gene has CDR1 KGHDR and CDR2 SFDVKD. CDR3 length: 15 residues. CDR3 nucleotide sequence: TGTGCCACTTCAAACCAGGAATCACCCTACAATGAGCAGTTCTTC. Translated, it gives CATSNQESPYNEQFF.

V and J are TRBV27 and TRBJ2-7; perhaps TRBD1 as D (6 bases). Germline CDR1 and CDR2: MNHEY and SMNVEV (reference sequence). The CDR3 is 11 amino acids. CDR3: CGYRVSYEQYF. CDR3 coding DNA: TGTGGATACAGGGTCTCCTACGAGCAGTACTTC.

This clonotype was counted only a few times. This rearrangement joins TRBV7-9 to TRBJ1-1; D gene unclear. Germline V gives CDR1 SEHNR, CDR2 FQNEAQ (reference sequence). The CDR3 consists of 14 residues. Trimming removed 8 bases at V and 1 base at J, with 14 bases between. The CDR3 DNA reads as TGTGCCAGCGATATGTCATCGGAGAACACTGAAGCTTTCTTT. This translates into CASDMSSENTEAFF.